One sample yielded the 23 T cell receptor beta chains listed below, sequenced in a study of cytomegalovirus exposure and HLA in healthy donors. It was with 60 Vbeta and 13 Jbeta primers that the PCR ran. Profiled with immunoSEQ multiplex PCR; TCRdb holds only in-frame clones, not every one. Of about 100,000 clones in the sample, about 75% were seen once. The sequenced sample was PBMCs. The source is a middle-aged man in good health and CMV-seropositive.

A remark on this clone: A read error may produce the germline difference seen at one junction end. The rearrangement uses TRBV7-7 and TRBJ2-3; a weak D match, TRBD2 (6 bases). The V gene's germline CDR1 is SSHAT and CDR2 FNYEAQ (reference sequence). This CDR3 is 17 amino acids long. DNA for the CDR3: TGTGCTAGCAGCTTAGTTTGGGGAGTGGGGGGAGGAGATACGCAGTATTTT. Its translation: CASSLVWGVGGGDTQYF.

A note on this clone: One end of the junction is discordant with germline, which a read error may explain. The V call is TRBV4-3, the J call TRBJ2-3, with D possibly being TRBD2 (6 bases). Germline values: CDR1 LGHNA, CDR2 YSLEER. CDR3 size: 16 residues. The CDR3 sequence is CASGQDWISGTDTQYF. The CDR3 nucleotides are TGCGCCAGCGGCCAAGATTGGATTAGCGGTACAGATACGCAGTATTTT.

The chain uses TRBV6-1 and TRBJ1-4; D is possibly TRBD1 (6 bases). The DNA end is a closer match to TRBJ2-2, so the J assignment may be wrong. The CDR3 is 16 amino acids. Germline loops: CDR1 MNHNS, CDR2 SASEGT. In nucleotides, the CDR3 is TGTGCCAGCAGTGAAGCGCTTTGGGACACCGTGAAGGAGCTGTTTTTT. Amino acid sequence: CASSEALWDTVKELFF.

This chain joins TRBV9 and TRBJ2-1; TRBD2 matches 8 bases. The length of the CDR3 is 16 residues. V lost 4 bases and J lost 6; bases outside the gene matches: 12. Per germline, CDR1 SGDLS and CDR2 YYNGEE. CDR3 in DNA: TGTGCCAGCAGCCTCCAGAGCGGGAGAGGGGGCAATGAGCAGTTCTTC. Amino acids: CASSLQSGRGGNEQFF.

Only a few counts were recorded for this clone. J is TRBJ2-5 and V is TRBV7-2; the match to TRBD2 covers 13 bases. The CDR3 extends over 16 amino acids. Germline-derived CDR1 and CDR2 are SGHTA and FQGNSA. J was trimmed by 4 bases and V by 5 bases; bases with no gene match: 7. The CDR3 DNA reads TGTGCCAGCAGCCCGCGACTAGCGGGGGGTTCAGAGACCCAGTACTTC. Amino acids: CASSPRLAGGSETQYF.

The J gene is TRBJ2-7, the V gene TRBV28; 11 bases fit TRBD1. The V gene's germline CDR1 is MDHEN and CDR2 SYDVKM. The CDR3 is 17 amino acids. The ends lost 6 bases at V and 6 bases at J; junction bases unmatched: 16. The CDR3 here is CASSPPESGTGGAEQYF. CDR3 nucleotide sequence: TGTGCCAGCAGCCCCCCGGAAAGTGGGACAGGGGGAGCCGAGCAGTACTTC.

The chain employs TRBV5-1 and TRBJ2-7; no clear D gene. Trimming shortened V by 0 bases and J by 0 bases, and 7 bases separated the two germline ends. The CDR3 covers 14 residues. Germline CDR1 is SGHRS and CDR2 is YFSETQ. CDR3 protein: CASSLGATSYEQYF. Written as DNA, the CDR3 is TGCGCCAGCAGCTTGGGGGCTACCTCCTACGAGCAGTACTTC.

The chain combines TRBV14 with TRBJ2-5; 12 positions agree with TRBD2. This CDR3 region has 16 residues. Losses at the gene ends were 8 bases for V and 5 bases for J; bases not matched to a gene: 12. Germline CDR1 SGHDN, CDR2 FVKESK. The CDR3 spells CASSRTSGVFAETQYF. The DNA for the CDR3 is TGTGCCAGCTCTCGGACTAGCGGGGTTTTCGCGGAGACCCAGTACTTC.

This clone appeared once. The rearrangement links TRBV27 to TRBJ2-5, with 8 bases matching TRBD2. J gave up 4 bases and V 6 bases, and 10 bases lay outside the gene matches. From germline, CDR1 is MNHEY and CDR2 SMNVEV (reference sequence). The length of the CDR3 is 15 residues. The chain's CDR3 is CASSPGGRSSETQYF. The CDR3 DNA follows: TGTGCCAGCAGCCCGGGGGGGCGTTCATCAGAGACCCAGTACTTC.

This chain connects TRBV7-8 to TRBJ1-4; D not resolved. Germline V gene sequence: CDR1 SGHVS, CDR2 FQNEAQ. This CDR3 is 15 amino acids long. V was pared by 1 base and J by 8 bases, with 14 bases between. This CDR3 is CASSLVTRSGEKLFF. The CDR3 nucleotides are TGTGCCAGCAGCTTAGTGACACGCAGTGGGGAAAAACTGTTTTTT.

This chain connects TRBV29-1 to TRBJ2-7; 13 nucleotides line up with TRBD2. The J segment lost 7 bases and the V segment lost 4 bases, leaving 13 bases of the junction unmatched. The CDR3 covers 16 residues. Germline V gene data show CDR1 as SQVTM and CDR2 as ANQGSEA. As DNA, the CDR3 is TGCAGCGTTGGACAGGGTGGACTAGCGGGAGAAAGAGAGCAGTACTTC. Residues: CSVGQGGLAGEREQYF.

This chain joins TRBV6-5 and TRBJ2-7; D perhaps matches TRBD2 (7 bases). The germline gives CDR1 MNHEY, CDR2 SVGAGI. V lost 7 bases to trimming and J lost 5 bases, with 18 bases between them. The CDR3 is 14 amino acids. The CDR3 protein is CASTFLPGGHEQYF. CDR3 bases: TGTGCCAGCACATTTCTCCCGGGGGGCCACGAGCAGTACTTC.

The rearrangement joins TRBV7-8 to TRBJ2-3; 10 nucleotides align to TRBD1. The CDR3 has 17 amino acids. The germline CDR1 and CDR2 sequences are SGHVS and FQNEAQ. V lost 7 bases and J lost 4; bases outside the gene matches: 14. CDR3 nucleotide sequence: TGTGCCAGCACCCTAGGTGGGCGGACAGGGGGTCCAGATACGCAGTATTTT. Residues: CASTLGGRTGGPDTQYF. The entire variable domain, with the rest obtained from reference TRBV7-8 and TRBJ2-3, is as follows: GAGVSQSPRYKVAKRGQDVALRCDPISGHVSLFWYQQALGQGPEFLTYFQNEAQLDKSGLPSDRFFAERPEGSVSTLKIQRTQQEDSAVYLCASTLGGRTGGPDTQYFGPGTRLTVL.

The genes are TRBV6-1 and TRBJ1-1; 8 bases are a match to TRBD1. The germline V gene encodes CDR1 MNHNS and CDR2 SASEGT. This CDR3 contains 13 residues. V trimming: 5 bases; J trimming: 5 bases; junction bases outside the gene matches: 4. In nucleotides, the CDR3 is TGTGCCAGCAGTCGGACAGGGAAGACTGAAGCTTTCTTT. Protein: CASSRTGKTEAFF.

This clone was seen only a few times. The chain links TRBV5-1 to TRBJ2-2; D unresolved. Germline lookup yields CDR1 SGHRS and CDR2 YFSETQ. The length of the CDR3 is 14 residues. The V gene lost 0 bases and the J gene lost 5 bases, with 8 bases spanning the gap. CDR3 loop: CASSLGQATGELFF. The CDR3 region has the DNA TGCGCCAGCAGCTTGGGACAAGCAACCGGGGAGCTGTTTTTT. Full variable domain (outside the CDR3, taken from reference TRBV5-1 and TRBJ2-2): KAGVTQTPRYLIKTRGQQVTLSCSPISGHRSVSWYQQTPGQGLQFLFEYFSETQRNKGNFPGRFSGRQFSNSRSEMNVSTLELGDSALYLCASSLGQATGELFFGEGSRLTVL.

The J gene is TRBJ1-1, the V gene TRBV28; D is unresolved. CDR1 and CDR2 (germline): MDHEN, SYDVKM. CDR3 length: 13 amino acids. V lost 6 bases, J lost 1 base, and 9 bases lay in between. The CDR3: CASSFDKNTEAFF. In DNA form, the CDR3 reads TGTGCCAGCAGCTTTGACAAGAACACTGAAGCTTTCTTT. The full variable domain, its missing parts supplied by reference TRBV28 and TRBJ1-1, is DVKVTQSSRYLVKRTGEKVFLECVQDMDHENMFWYRQDPGLGLRLIYFSYDVKMKEKGDIPEGYSVSREKKERFSLILESASTNQTSMYLCASSFDKNTEAFFGQGTRLTVV.

The genes are TRBV19 and TRBJ2-3; D is possibly TRBD2 (6 bases). V dropped 5 bases and J dropped 0 bases, with 18 bases sitting between them. The CDR3 runs 17 residues. Germline V lookup: CDR1 LNHDA, CDR2 SQIVND (reference sequence). CDR3 in DNA: TGTGCCAGTAGTCCCCGAGGCCAGCGGGCTAGCACAGATACGCAGTATTTT. Translated: CASSPRGQRASTDTQYF.

The sample holds a few counts of this clone. This chain links TRBV7-2 with TRBJ2-5; 8 nucleotides agree with TRBD2. The V gene end was trimmed by 4 bases and the J gene end by 9 bases; junction bases not matched to a gene: 13. The CDR3 loop spans 15 amino acids. Germline CDR1 reads SGHTA; CDR2 reads FQGNSA. CDR3 loop: CASSSLSRGGGAQYF. The CDR3 DNA follows: TGTGCCAGCAGCTCACTCAGCCGGGGGGGCGGGGCCCAGTACTTC. The variable domain in full, with the rest retrieved from reference TRBV7-2 and TRBJ2-5, is GAGVSQSPSNKVTEKGKDVELRCDPISGHTALYWYRQSLGQGLEFLIYFQGNSAPDKSGLPSDRFSAERTGGSVSTLTIQRTQQEDSAVYLCASSSLSRGGGAQYFGPGTRLLVL.

In its sample, this clone was seen a few times. The rearrangement links TRBV5-4 to TRBJ2-2; tentative D call: TRBD1 (6 bases). The V gene lost 3 bases and the J gene lost 1 base, with 16 bases spanning the gap. Germline CDR1 reads SGHNT; CDR2 reads YYREEE (reference sequence). The length of the CDR3 is 17 residues. The CDR3 here is CASSSAGGRGNTGELFF. CDR3 DNA: TGTGCCAGCAGCTCCGCCGGTGGCAGGGGGAACACCGGGGAGCTGTTTTTT.

The chain joins TRBV5-6 to TRBJ2-7, with 15 nucleotides matching TRBD2. This CDR3 is built from 17 residues. Germline assignment: CDR1 SGHDT and CDR2 YYEEEE. V trimming: 4 bases; J trimming: 0 bases; junction bases outside the gene matches: 5. The CDR3 protein is CASSKGLAGGSSYEQYF. Here the CDR3 DNA reads TGTGCCAGCAGCAAGGGACTAGCGGGGGGAAGCTCCTACGAGCAGTACTTC.

The chain is built from TRBV19 and TRBJ1-1; possibly TRBD1 for D (5 bases). The length of the CDR3 is 13 residues. The germline V gene encodes CDR1 LNHDA and CDR2 SQIVND (reference sequence). Trimming cost V 6 bases and J 3 bases, with 11 bases left between them. For the CDR3, the DNA is TGTGCCAGTAGAAGGGGAAGGGACACTGAAGCTTTCTTT. Its protein product is CASRRGRDTEAFF. Full variable domain (rest looked up from reference TRBV19 and TRBJ1-1): DGGITQSPKYLFRKEGQNVTLSCEQNLNHDAMYWYRQDPGQGLRLIYYSQIVNDFQKGDIAEGYSVSREKKESFPLTVTSAQKNPTAFYLCASRRGRDTEAFFGQGTRLTVV.

V gene TRBV27 combines with J gene TRBJ2-2, with TRBD2 matching over 12 bases. J gave up 5 bases and V 5 bases, and 3 bases lay outside the gene matches. The V gene's germline CDR1 is MNHEY and CDR2 SMNVEV (reference sequence). The CDR3 is made up of 15 amino acids. CDR3: CASSPSGRGTGELFF. The CDR3 DNA follows: TGTGCCAGCAGTCCTAGCGGGAGGGGGACCGGGGAGCTGTTTTTT.

Here the CDR3 reads CASSESRVGGGVYNEQFF. CDR3 in DNA: TGTGCCAGCAGTGAATCGAGGGTTGGCGGGGGGGTTTACAATGAGCAGTTCTTC. This chain uses TRBV25-1 with TRBJ2-1; TRBD2 matches at 9 bases. Germline CDR1 MGHDK, CDR2 SYGVNS. V lost 1 base, J lost 4 bases, and 11 bases stayed unmatched. The CDR3 has 18 residues.